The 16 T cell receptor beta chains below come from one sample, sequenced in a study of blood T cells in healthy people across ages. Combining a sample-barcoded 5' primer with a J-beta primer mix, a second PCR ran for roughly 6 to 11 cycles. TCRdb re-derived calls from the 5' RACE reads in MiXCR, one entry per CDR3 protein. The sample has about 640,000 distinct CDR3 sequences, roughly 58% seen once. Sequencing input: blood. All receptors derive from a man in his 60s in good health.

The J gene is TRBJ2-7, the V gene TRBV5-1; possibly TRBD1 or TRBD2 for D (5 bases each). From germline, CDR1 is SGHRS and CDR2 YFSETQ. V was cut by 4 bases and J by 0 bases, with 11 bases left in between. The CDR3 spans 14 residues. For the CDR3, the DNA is TGCGCCAGCAGCCCCGGGGACGGCTCCTACGAGCAGTACTTC. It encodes CASSPGDGSYEQYF.

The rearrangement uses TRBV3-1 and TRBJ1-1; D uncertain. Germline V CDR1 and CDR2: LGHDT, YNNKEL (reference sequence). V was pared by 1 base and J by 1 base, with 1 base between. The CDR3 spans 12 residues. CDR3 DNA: TGTGCCAGCAGCCAAGCGAACACTGAAGCTTTCTTT. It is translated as CASSQANTEAFF.

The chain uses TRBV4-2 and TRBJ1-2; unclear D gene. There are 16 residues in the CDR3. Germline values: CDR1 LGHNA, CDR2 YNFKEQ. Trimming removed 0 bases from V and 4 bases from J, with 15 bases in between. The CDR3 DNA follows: TGTGCCAGCAGCCAAGAAAATCGGGCCCGTGCCTATGGCTACACCTTC. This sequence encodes CASSQENRARAYGYTF.

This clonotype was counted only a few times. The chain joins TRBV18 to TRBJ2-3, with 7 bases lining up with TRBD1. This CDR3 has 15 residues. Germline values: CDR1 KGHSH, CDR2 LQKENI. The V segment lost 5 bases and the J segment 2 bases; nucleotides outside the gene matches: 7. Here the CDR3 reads CASSTEGQNTDTQYF. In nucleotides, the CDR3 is TGTGCCAGCTCAACTGAGGGACAGAACACAGATACGCAGTATTTT.

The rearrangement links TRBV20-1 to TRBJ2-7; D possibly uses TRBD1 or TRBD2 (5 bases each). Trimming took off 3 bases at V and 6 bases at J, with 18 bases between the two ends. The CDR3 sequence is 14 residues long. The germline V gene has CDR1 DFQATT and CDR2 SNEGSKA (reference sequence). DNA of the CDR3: TGCAGTGCTAGGAGAAGGGACCGCGCCGGCGAGCAGTACTTC. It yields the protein CSARRRDRAGEQYF.

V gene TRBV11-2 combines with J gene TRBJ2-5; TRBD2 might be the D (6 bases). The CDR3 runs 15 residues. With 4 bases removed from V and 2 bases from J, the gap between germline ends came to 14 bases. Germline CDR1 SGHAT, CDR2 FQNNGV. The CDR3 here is CASSWGTGGQETQYF. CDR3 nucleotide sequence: TGTGCCAGCAGCTGGGGGACTGGCGGACAAGAGACCCAGTACTTC.

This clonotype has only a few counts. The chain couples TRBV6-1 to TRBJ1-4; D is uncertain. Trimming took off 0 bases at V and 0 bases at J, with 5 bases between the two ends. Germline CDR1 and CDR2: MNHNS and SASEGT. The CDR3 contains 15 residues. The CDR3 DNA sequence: TGTGCCAGCAGTGAAGCCGGTGCAACTAATGAAAAACTGTTTTTT. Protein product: CASSEAGATNEKLFF.

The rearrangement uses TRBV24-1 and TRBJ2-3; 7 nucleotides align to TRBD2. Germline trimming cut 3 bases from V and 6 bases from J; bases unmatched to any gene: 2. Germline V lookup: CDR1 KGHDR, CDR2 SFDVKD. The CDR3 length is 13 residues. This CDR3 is CATSDGGEDTQYF. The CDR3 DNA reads TGTGCCACCAGTGATGGGGGGGAGGATACGCAGTATTTT.

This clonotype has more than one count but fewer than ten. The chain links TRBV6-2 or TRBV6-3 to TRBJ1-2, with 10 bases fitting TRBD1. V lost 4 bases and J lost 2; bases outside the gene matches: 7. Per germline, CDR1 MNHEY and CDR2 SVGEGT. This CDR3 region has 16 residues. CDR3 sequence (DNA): TGTGCCAGCAGTTCGGGACAGGGGCCGGTAAACTATGGCTACACCTTC. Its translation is CASSSGQGPVNYGYTF.

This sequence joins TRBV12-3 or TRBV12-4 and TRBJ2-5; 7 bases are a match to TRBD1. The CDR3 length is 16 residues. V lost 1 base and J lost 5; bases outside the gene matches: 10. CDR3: CASSLDGSTGQETQYF. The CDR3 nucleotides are TGTGCCAGCAGTTTAGATGGTTCGACAGGGCAGGAGACCCAGTACTTC.

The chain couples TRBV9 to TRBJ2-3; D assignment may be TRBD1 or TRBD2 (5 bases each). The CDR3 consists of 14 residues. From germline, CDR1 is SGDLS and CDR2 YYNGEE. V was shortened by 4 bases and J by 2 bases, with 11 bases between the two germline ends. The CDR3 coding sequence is TGTGCCAGCAGCACCCCCGGGACCACAGATACGCAGTATTTT. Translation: CASSTPGTTDTQYF.

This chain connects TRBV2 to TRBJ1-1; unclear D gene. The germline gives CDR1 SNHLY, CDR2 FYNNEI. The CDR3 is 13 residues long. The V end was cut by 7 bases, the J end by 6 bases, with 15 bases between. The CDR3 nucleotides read TGTGCCAGCACCGGGGAAACGGGGTCTGAAGCTTTCTTT. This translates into CASTGETGSEAFF.

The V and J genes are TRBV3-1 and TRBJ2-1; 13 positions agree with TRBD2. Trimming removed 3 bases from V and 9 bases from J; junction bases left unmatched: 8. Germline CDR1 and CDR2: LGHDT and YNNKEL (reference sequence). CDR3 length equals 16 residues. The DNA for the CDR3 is TGTGCCAGCAGCCACAGGACTAGCGGGGGACGGGTTGAGCAGTTCTTC. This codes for CASSHRTSGGRVEQFF.

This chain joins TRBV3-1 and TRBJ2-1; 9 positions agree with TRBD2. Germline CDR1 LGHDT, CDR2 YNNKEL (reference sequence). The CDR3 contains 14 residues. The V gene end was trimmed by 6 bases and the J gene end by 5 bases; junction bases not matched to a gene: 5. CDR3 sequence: CASSHSGRNNEQFF. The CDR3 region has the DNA TGTGCCAGCAGTCATAGCGGGAGAAACAATGAGCAGTTCTTC.

The CDR3 loop is CASSKPIGCSYNEQFF. In DNA, the CDR3 is TGTGCCAGCAGCAAACCAATAGGGTGCTCCTACAATGAGCAGTTCTTC. The chain joins TRBV21-1 to TRBJ2-1. TRBV21-1 is labeled a pseudogene. This CDR3 has 16 amino acids.

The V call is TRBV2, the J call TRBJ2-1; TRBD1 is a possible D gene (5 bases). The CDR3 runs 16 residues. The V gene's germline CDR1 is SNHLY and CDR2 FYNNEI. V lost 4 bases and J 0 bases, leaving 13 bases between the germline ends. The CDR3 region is CASSGRQKSSYNEQFF. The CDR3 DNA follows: TGTGCCAGCAGTGGACGACAGAAAAGCTCCTACAATGAGCAGTTCTTC.